One and the same sample provided the 22 T cell receptor beta chains below, sequenced in a study of blood T cell repertoires in COVID-19. Assay: immunoSEQ multiplex PCR; the TCRdb copy retains only in-frame clones and omits some. There are around 300,000 clones in the sample; over 85% occur only once, and less than 9.5% lies in the top ten. Source material: PBMCs or T cells enriched from blood (not recorded which). These receptors were obtained from a young woman who had recovered from COVID-19.

This rearrangement joins TRBV10-3 to TRBJ2-2; 7 bases are shared with TRBD1. The CDR3 runs 13 residues. Germline V CDR1 and CDR2: ENHRY, SYGVKD. After removal of 10 bases from V and 6 bases from J, the junction contained 8 bases not matched to a gene. CDR3 coding DNA: TGTGCCACCCGGCAAGGGGGCTCCGGGGAGCTGTTTTTT. It codes for CATRQGGSGELFF.

CDR3 bases: TGTGCCAGCAGCGGACAGGGGGAAGGATACGAGCAGTACTTC. This gives the protein CASSGQGEGYEQYF. This chain connects TRBV6-4 to TRBJ2-7; 10 positions agree with TRBD1. V gave up 6 bases and J gave up 4 bases; unmatched junction bases: 6. The CDR3 runs to 14 residues. Germline V gene sequence: CDR1 MRHNA, CDR2 SNTAGT.

The chain is built from TRBV27 and TRBJ2-7; tentatively, D is TRBD2 (5 bases). The CDR3 is 14 residues long. V was shortened by 1 base and J by 1 base, with 8 bases between the two germline ends. Germline V CDR1 and CDR2: MNHEY, SMNVEV (reference sequence). CDR3 region: CASSLFGESYEQYF. The CDR3 nucleotides are TGTGCCAGCAGTTTATTCGGGGAGTCCTACGAGCAGTACTTC.

This chain uses TRBV5-4 with TRBJ1-2, with D perhaps TRBD1 (6 bases). The CDR3 sequence is 15 residues long. The germline V gene has CDR1 SGHNT and CDR2 YYREEE (reference sequence). V lost 0 bases to trimming and J lost 4 bases, with 13 bases between them. The CDR3 DNA follows: TGTGCCAGCAGCTTGGGGCAGGGACATTTCTATGGCTACACCTTC. Its translation is CASSLGQGHFYGYTF.

This clone has a single count. CDR3 loop: CATSDLESTDTQYF. The CDR3, as DNA: TGTGCCACCAGTGATTTAGAGTCCACAGATACGCAGTATTTT. The chain is built from TRBV24-1 and TRBJ2-3; D gene unclear. This CDR3 region has 14 residues. Between the trimmed V and J ends, which lost 1 base and 2 bases, there was a span of 6 bases. The germline V gene encodes CDR1 KGHDR and CDR2 SFDVKD.

The CDR3 DNA is TGTGCCAGCAGCGTGACTTACGAGCAGTACTTC. This encodes CASSVTYEQYF. V is TRBV6-2 or TRBV6-3 and J is TRBJ2-7; D not resolved. The CDR3 length is 11 residues. V lost 6 bases and J lost 4, with 7 bases in between. CDR1 and CDR2 (germline): MNHEY, SVGEGT.

V and J are TRBV5-1 and TRBJ1-2; D gene ambiguous. From germline, CDR1 is SGHRS and CDR2 YFSETQ. The CDR3 totals 20 residues. The V gene lost 4 bases and the J gene lost 5 bases, with 33 bases spanning the gap. The CDR3 nucleotides are TGCGCCAGCAGCCGCCTGGTGACCGATAAACGCAGGATTCGTTGGTATGGCTACACCTTC. Translated: CASSRLVTDKRRIRWYGYTF.

This CDR3 reads CASSTVNRGQSGYTF. CDR3 sequence (DNA): TGTGCCAGCAGTACGGTAAACAGGGGGCAAAGCGGCTACACCTTC. The V and J genes are TRBV28 and TRBJ1-2, with TRBD1 matching 9 bases. Germline CDR1 MDHEN, CDR2 SYDVKM. CDR3 length: 15 residues. The ends lost 5 bases at V and 8 bases at J; junction bases unmatched: 12.

J is TRBJ1-2 and V is TRBV29-1; 8 bases are a match to TRBD1. The V and J ends lost 7 bases and 2 bases, in that order; junction bases with no gene match: 9. CDR3 length equals 14 residues. Germline loops: CDR1 SQVTM, CDR2 ANQGSEA. The CDR3 nucleotides are TGCAGCGGCGGACAGGGCGAAGGGAACTATGGCTACACCTTC. This encodes CSGGQGEGNYGYTF.

This clone was observed a few times. The chain recombines TRBV4-1 with TRBJ1-4; a possible D gene is TRBD1 (6 bases). Germline V CDR1 and CDR2: MGHRA, YSYEKL. V was shortened by 1 base and J by 6 bases, with 9 bases between the two germline ends. The CDR3 is made up of 14 amino acids. The CDR3 DNA follows: TGCGCCAGCAGCCAAGTAGGGGGGGATGAAAAACTGTTTTTT. This sequence encodes CASSQVGGDEKLFF.

The rearrangement links TRBV7-6 to TRBJ2-7, with 11 nucleotides matching TRBD1. Unmatched junction bases numbered 3, after V lost 4 bases and J lost 1 base. CDR1 and CDR2 from the germline V gene are SGHVS and FNYEAQ. The CDR3 covers 15 residues. The CDR3 reads CASSYGQGASYEQYF. The CDR3 coding sequence is TGTGCCAGCAGCTATGGACAGGGGGCGTCCTACGAGCAGTACTTC.

This chain joins TRBV29-1 and TRBJ1-1; D remains ambiguous. Germline V gene lookup returns CDR1 SQVTM and CDR2 ANQGSEA. The CDR3 has 12 amino acids. V lost 7 bases to trimming and J lost 1 base, with 10 bases between them. The CDR3 loop is CSGGRRNTEAFF. CDR3 coding DNA: TGCAGCGGGGGTAGGAGGAACACTGAAGCTTTCTTT. The complete variable domain, with remaining parts taken from reference TRBV29-1 and TRBJ1-1, reads SAVISQKPSRDICQRGTSLTIQCQVDSQVTMMFWYRQQPGQSLTLIATANQGSEATYESGFVIDKFPISRPNLTFSTLTVSNMSPEDSSIYLCSGGRRNTEAFFGQGTRLTVV.

The chain employs TRBV6-5 and TRBJ2-7; 9 nucleotides align to TRBD1. V lost 6 bases, J lost 7 bases, and 13 bases stayed unmatched. CDR1 and CDR2 from the germline V gene are MNHEY and SVGAGI. This CDR3 contains 15 residues. Written as DNA, the CDR3 is TGTGCCAGCAGATTACCCGGGACAGGGTACGTTGAGCAGTACTTC. Its protein is CASRLPGTGYVEQYF.

For the CDR3, the DNA is TGCGCCAGCAGCCTCCGGCCAGGGGACACCGGGGAGCTGTTTTTT. Amino acids: CASSLRPGDTGELFF. The V gene is TRBV5-1, the J gene TRBJ2-2; D is perhaps TRBD1 (6 bases). The CDR3 length is 15 residues. Trimming removed 4 bases from V and 3 bases from J, with 13 bases in between. Germline lookup yields CDR1 SGHRS and CDR2 YFSETQ.

A single count supports this clone. The V and J genes are TRBV5-1 and TRBJ1-2, with D possibly being TRBD1 (5 bases). The CDR3 sequence is 14 residues long. The germline V gene encodes CDR1 SGHRS and CDR2 YFSETQ. Trimming pared 4 bases from V and 3 bases from J, leaving 13 bases between. The CDR3: CASSLAEGYYGYTF. In DNA, the CDR3 is TGCGCCAGCAGCCTTGCGGAGGGGTACTATGGCTACACCTTC.

V is TRBV6-5 and J is TRBJ2-1; D call uncertain. V lost 7 bases, J lost 2 bases, and 9 bases lay in between. CDR3 length: 13 residues. Per germline, CDR1 MNHEY and CDR2 SVGAGI. CDR3 in amino acids: CASTPGAYNEQFF. The CDR3 region has the DNA TGTGCCAGCACCCCCGGTGCCTACAATGAGCAGTTCTTC.

This clone was counted once. The chain couples TRBV18 to TRBJ1-2; the D gene is possibly TRBD1 (6 bases). Germline V lookup: CDR1 KGHSH, CDR2 LQKENI. V was clipped by 0 bases and J by 5 bases, with 13 bases between them. The CDR3 contains 15 residues. CDR3 sequence: CASSPPSRGEYGYTF. For the CDR3, the DNA is TGTGCCAGCTCACCACCTTCCAGGGGTGAATATGGCTACACCTTC.

The V and J genes are TRBV29-1 and TRBJ2-7; 10 nucleotides agree with TRBD2. Trimming cost V 7 bases and J 4 bases; bases outside gene matches: 13. Germline-derived CDR1 and CDR2 are SQVTM and ANQGSEA. The CDR3 sequence is 15 residues long. Here the CDR3 DNA reads TGCAGCGAAAGAACTTTCCTAGCGGGAGTATACGAGCAGTACTTC. Residues: CSERTFLAGVYEQYF.

This chain joins TRBV3-1 (or the pseudogene TRBV3-2) and TRBJ2-7; perhaps TRBD2 as D (6 bases). Trimming shortened V by 2 bases and J by 0 bases, and 11 bases separated the two germline ends. The V gene's germline CDR1 is LGHDT and CDR2 YNNKEL (reference sequence). CDR3 size: 15 residues. CDR3: CASSQRDLASYEQYF. The DNA for the CDR3 is TGTGCCAGCAGCCAACGGGACTTAGCCTCCTACGAGCAGTACTTC.

The V gene is TRBV24-1, the J gene TRBJ2-5; D remains unclear. With 5 bases removed from V and 0 bases from J, the gap between germline ends came to 9 bases. Looked up from germline, CDR1 is KGHDR and CDR2 is SFDVKD. This CDR3 contains 14 residues. This chain's CDR3 is CATSVGRDQETQYF. In DNA, the CDR3 is TGTGCCACCAGTGTGGGCCGAGACCAAGAGACCCAGTACTTC.

This chain links TRBV7-2 with TRBJ2-1; 7 bases are shared with TRBD2. The germline V gene has CDR1 SGHTA and CDR2 FQGNSA. Trimming at V came to 7 bases and at J to 10 bases, leaving 4 bases not matched to a gene. The CDR3 is 11 residues long. The DNA for the CDR3 is TGTGCCAGCACCCCAGCGGGGGAGCAGTTCTTC. Encoded protein: CASTPAGEQFF.

This clone was seen a few times. The chain joins TRBV28 to TRBJ1-2; 10 nucleotides line up with TRBD1. This CDR3 spans 16 amino acids. From germline, CDR1 is MDHEN and CDR2 SYDVKM. Trimming took 7 bases from V and 7 from J; bases not matched to a gene: 15. The DNA for the CDR3 is TGTGCCAGCATCCCTGGGGGTGAGGACAGGGGGTTTGGCTACACCTTC. Translation gives CASIPGGEDRGFGYTF.